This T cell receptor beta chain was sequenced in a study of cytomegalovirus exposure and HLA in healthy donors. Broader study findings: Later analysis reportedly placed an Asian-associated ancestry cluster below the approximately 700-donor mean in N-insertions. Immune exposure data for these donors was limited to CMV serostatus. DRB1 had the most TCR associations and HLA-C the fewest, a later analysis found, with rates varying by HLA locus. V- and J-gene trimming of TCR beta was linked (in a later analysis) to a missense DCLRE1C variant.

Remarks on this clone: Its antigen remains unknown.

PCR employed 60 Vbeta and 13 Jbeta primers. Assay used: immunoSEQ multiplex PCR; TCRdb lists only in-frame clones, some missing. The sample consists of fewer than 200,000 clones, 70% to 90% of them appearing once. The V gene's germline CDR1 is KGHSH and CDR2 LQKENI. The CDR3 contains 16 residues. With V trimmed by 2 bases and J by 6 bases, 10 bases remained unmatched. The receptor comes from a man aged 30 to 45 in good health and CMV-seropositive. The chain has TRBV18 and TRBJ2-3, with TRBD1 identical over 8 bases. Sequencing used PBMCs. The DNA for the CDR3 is TGTGCCAGCTCACCAAGTAGGGGGACAGGTCCCGATACGCAGTATTTT. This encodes CASSPSRGTGPDTQYF.